The T cell receptor (beta chain) described here comes from a study of blood T cell repertoires in COVID-19. Generated by immunoSEQ multiplex PCR, the TCRdb table keeps only in-frame clones and is missing some. This sample has around 270,000 clones, with around 88% found just once. Germline CDR1 is LGHNA and CDR2 is YNFKEQ. The J segment lost 0 bases and the V segment lost 10 bases, leaving 10 bases of the junction unmatched. The CDR3 totals 15 residues. The V gene is TRBV4-2, the J gene TRBJ2-3, with TRBD2 matching over 7 bases. The source of this sequence is a man between 35 and 55 years old with acute or convalescent COVID-19. Sequencing was done on a sample of peripheral blood. The DNA for the CDR3 is TGTGCCACCAAGCGGGACTCCTCTAGCACAGATACGCAGTATTTT. This codes for CATKRDSSSTDTQYF.